The table lists the clone carrying this TCR beta chain with a count of one. Its antigen remains unidentified. The data were obtained in a study of T cell responses to AZD1222 COVID-19 vaccine. This CDR3 is built from 13 residues. J lost 8 bases, V lost 6 bases, and 7 bases had no gene match. CDR1 MDHEN and CDR2 SYDVKM come from the germline V gene. Measured with immunoSEQ multiplex PCR; TCRdb has only the in-frame clones, and not every one. The sample records 200,000 or so clones, almost 95% being singletons. Notes on the study in general: Regions 160-218 and 743-854 held dominance among vaccine-associated CD4 TCRs, which spanned spike. Per reports, nearly half of all spike-specific TCRs target regions that are unmutated in variants.

The rearrangement uses TRBV28 and TRBJ1-2, with TRBD1 matching 9 bases. This sequence originates from an adult in good health. Specimen: peripheral blood, collected on day 0 of AZD1222 vaccination. The DNA for the CDR3 is TGTGCCAGCAGGAGGACAGGGGCATGGGGCTACACCTTC. As protein: CASRRTGAWGYTF.